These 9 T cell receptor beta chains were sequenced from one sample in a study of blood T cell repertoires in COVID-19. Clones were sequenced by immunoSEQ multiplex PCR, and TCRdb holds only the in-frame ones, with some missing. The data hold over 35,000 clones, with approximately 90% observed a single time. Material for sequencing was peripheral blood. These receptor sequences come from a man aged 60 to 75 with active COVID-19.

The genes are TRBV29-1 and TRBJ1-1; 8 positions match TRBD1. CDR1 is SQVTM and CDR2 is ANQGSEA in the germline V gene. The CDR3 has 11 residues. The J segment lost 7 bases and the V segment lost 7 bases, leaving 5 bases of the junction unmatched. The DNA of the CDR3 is TGCAGCGCCGGACAGGGAAATGAAGCTTTCTTT. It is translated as CSAGQGNEAFF.

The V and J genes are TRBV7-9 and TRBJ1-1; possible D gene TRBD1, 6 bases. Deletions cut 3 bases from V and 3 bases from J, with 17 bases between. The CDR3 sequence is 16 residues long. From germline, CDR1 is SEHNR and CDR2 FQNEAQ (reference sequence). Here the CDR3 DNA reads TGTGCCAGCAGCTTTTCCCCTGACAGGAGTGACACTGAAGCTTTCTTT. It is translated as CASSFSPDRSDTEAFF.

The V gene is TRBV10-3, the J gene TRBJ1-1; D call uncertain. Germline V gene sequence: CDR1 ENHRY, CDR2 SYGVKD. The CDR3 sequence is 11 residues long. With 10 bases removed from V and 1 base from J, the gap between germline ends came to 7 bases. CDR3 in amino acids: CATRGNTEAFF. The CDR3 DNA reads TGTGCCACTAGAGGGAACACTGAAGCTTTCTTT.

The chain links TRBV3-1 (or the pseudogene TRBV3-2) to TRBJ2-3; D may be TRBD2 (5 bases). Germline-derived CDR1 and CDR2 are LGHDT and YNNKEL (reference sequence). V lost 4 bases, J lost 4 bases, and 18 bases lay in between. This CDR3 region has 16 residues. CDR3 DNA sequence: TGTGCCAGCAGCCTGGGTGGCGGGCTCACGGCAGATACGCAGTATTTT. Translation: CASSLGGGLTADTQYF.

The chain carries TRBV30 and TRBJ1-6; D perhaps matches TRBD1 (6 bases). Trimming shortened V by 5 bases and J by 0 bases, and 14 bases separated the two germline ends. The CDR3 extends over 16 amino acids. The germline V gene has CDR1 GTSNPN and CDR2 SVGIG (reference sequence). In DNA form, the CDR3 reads TGTGCCTGGGGGGAAACAGGGCCCTCCTATAATTCACCCCTCCACTTT. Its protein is CAWGETGPSYNSPLHF.

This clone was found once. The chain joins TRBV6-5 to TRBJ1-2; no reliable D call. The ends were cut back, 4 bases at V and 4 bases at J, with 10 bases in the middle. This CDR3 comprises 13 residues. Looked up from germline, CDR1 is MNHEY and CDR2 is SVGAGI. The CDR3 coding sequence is TGTGCCAGCAGTTCGGGAAGTCCCTATGGCTACACCTTC. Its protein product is CASSSGSPYGYTF.

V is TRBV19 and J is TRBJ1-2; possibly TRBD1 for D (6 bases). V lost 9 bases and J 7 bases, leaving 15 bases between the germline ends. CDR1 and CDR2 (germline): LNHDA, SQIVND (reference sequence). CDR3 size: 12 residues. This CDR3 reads CASEQGSGGYTF. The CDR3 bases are TGTGCCAGCGAACAGGGCTCTGGTGGCTACACCTTC.

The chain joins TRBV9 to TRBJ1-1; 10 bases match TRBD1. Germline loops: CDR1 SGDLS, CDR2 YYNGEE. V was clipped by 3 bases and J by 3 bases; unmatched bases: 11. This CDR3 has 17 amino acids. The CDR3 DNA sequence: TGTGCCAGCAGCGCTGGGACAGGGGTTGTAGCCGACACTGAAGCTTTCTTT. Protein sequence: CASSAGTGVVADTEAFF.

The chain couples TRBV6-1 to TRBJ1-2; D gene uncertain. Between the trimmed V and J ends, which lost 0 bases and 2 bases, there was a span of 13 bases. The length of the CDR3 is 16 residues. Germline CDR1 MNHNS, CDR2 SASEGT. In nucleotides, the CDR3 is TGTGCCAGCAGTGAAGCGGTCACAGTAAGAAACTATGGCTACACCTTC. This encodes CASSEAVTVRNYGYTF.